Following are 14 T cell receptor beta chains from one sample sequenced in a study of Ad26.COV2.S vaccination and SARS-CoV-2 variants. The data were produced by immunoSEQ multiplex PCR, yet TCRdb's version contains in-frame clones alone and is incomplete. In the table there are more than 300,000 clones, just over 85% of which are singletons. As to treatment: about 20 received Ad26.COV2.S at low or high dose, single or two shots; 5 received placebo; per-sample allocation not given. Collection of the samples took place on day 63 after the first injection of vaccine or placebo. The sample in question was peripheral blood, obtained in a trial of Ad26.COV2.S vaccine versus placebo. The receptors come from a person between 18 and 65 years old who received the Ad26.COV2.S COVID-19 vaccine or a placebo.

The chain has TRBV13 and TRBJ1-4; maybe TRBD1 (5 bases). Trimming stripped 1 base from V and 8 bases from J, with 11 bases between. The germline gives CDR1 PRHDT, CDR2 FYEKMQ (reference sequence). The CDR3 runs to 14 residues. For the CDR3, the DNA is TGTGCCAGCAGCTTAGCCAGGGTATCCGAAAAACTGTTTTTT. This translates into CASSLARVSEKLFF.

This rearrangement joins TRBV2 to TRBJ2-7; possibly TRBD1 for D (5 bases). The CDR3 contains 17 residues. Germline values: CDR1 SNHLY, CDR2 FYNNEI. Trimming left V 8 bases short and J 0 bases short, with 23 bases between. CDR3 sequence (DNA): TGTGCCAGCTGGGGCATCTTAAAGGACCTAACCTCCTACGAGCAGTACTTC. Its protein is CASWGILKDLTSYEQYF.

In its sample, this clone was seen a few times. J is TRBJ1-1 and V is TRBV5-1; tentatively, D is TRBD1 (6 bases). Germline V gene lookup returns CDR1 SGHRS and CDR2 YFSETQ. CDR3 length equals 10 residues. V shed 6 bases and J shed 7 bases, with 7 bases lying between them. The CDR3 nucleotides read TGCGCCAGCAAGGGGGTTGAAGCTTTCTTT. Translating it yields CASKGVEAFF. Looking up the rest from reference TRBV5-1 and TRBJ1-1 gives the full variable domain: KAGVTQTPRYLIKTRGQQVTLSCSPISGHRSVSWYQQTPGQGLQFLFEYFSETQRNKGNFPGRFSGRQFSNSRSEMNVSTLELGDSALYLCASKGVEAFFGQGTRLTVV.

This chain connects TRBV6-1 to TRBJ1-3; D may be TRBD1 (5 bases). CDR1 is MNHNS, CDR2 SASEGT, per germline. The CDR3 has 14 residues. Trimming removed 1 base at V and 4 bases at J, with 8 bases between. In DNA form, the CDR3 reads TGTGCCAGCAGTGAAGTGGGGCGCGGAAACACCATATATTTT. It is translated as CASSEVGRGNTIYF.

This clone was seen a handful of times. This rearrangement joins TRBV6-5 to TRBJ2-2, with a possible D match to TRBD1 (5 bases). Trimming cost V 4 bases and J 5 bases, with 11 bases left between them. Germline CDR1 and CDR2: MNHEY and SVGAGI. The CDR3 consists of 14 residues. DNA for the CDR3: TGTGCCAGCAGTTTACCAGGGCGAACCGGGGAGCTGTTTTTT. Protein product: CASSLPGRTGELFF.

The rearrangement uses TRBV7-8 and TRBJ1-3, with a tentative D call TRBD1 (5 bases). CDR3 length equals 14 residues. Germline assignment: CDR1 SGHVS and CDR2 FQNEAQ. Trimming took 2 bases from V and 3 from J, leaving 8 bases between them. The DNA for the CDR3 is TGTGCCAGCAGCTTACAGGGAGTTGGAAACACCATATATTTT. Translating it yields CASSLQGVGNTIYF.

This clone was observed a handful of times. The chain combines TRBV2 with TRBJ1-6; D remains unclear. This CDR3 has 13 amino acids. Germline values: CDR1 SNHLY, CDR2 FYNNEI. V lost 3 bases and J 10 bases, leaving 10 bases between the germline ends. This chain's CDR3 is CASSDREGSPLHF. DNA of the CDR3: TGTGCCAGCAGTGATAGGGAGGGATCACCCCTCCACTTT. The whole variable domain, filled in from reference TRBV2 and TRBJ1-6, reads EPEVTQTPSHQVTQMGQEVILRCVPISNHLYFYWYRQILGQKVEFLVSFYNNEISEKSEIFDDQFSVERPDGSNFTLKIRSTKLEDSAMYFCASSDREGSPLHFGNGTRLTVT.

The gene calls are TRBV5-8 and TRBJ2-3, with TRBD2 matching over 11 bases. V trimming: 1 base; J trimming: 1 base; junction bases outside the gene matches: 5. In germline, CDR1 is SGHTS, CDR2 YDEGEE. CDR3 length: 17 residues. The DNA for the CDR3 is TGTGCCAGCAGCTTGTTTCTAGCGGGGGGTCGCACAGATACGCAGTATTTT. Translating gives CASSLFLAGGRTDTQYF.

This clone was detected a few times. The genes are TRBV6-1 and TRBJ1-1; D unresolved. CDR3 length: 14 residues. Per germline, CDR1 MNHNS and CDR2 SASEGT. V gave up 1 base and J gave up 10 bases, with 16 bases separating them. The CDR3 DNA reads TGTGCCAGCAGTGAAGAGGTGAGGTCCGTCGGAGCTTTCTTT. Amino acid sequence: CASSEEVRSVGAFF.

The CDR3 sequence is CASSPLLAARSGYTF. CDR3 bases: TGTGCCAGCAGCCCACTGCTGGCGGCAAGGAGTGGCTACACCTTC. The chain combines TRBV7-8 with TRBJ1-2, with no clear D. Germline V gene data show CDR1 as SGHVS and CDR2 as FQNEAQ. The V end lost 5 bases, the J end lost 7 bases, and 20 bases lay between the germline ends. The CDR3 length is 15 residues.

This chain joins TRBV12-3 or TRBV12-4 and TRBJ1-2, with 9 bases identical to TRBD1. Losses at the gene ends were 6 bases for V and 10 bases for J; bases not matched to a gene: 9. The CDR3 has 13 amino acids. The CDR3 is CASRWGTGNAYTF. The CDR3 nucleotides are TGTGCCAGCAGATGGGGGACAGGGAACGCCTACACCTTC.

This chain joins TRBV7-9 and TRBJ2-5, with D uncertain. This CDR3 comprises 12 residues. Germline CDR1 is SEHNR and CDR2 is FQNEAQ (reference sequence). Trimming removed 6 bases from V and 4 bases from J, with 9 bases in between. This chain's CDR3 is CASSPPGETQYF. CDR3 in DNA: TGTGCCAGCAGTCCCCCGGGAGAGACCCAGTACTTC.

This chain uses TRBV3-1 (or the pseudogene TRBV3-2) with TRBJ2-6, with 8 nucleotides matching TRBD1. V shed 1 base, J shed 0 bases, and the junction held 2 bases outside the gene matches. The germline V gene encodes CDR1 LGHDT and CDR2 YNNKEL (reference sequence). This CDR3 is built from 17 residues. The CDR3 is CASSQGTGTSGANVLTF. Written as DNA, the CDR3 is TGTGCCAGCAGCCAAGGGACAGGGACCTCTGGGGCCAACGTCCTGACTTTC.

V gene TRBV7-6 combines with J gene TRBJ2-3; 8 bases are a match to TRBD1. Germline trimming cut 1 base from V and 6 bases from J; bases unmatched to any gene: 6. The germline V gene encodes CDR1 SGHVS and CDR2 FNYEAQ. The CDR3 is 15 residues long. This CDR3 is CASSLGTGLADTQYF. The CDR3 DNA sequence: TGTGCCAGCAGCTTAGGGACAGGGCTGGCGGATACGCAGTATTTT.